The text below deals with one T cell receptor (beta chain). The data derive from a study of control samples from healthy donors and cancer patients. The assay was immunoSEQ multiplex PCR, and TCRdb's table has in-frame clones only and misses some. The sample carries about 120,000 clones, around 92% recorded once. V dropped 5 bases and J dropped 14; count of bases not matched to a gene: 8. The CDR3 runs 12 residues. Per germline, CDR1 WSHSY and CDR2 SAAADI. V and J are TRBV10-2 and TRBJ2-4, with TRBD2 matching over 8 bases. Sequenced material: blood. This clonotype originated in a middle-aged man in good health. The CDR3, as DNA: TGCGCCAGCAGTCCGTTAGCGGGGTCGGAGTACTTC. Its translation is CASSPLAGSEYF.